The clone carrying this T cell receptor (beta chain) was picked up a small number of times. The sample is drawn from a study of control samples from healthy donors and cancer patients. Here immunoSEQ multiplex PCR was the method, and the copy in TCRdb shows in-frame clones only, minus some. Of around 71,000 clones in the sample, about nine tenths were seen once. This CDR3 contains 15 residues. Trimming cost V 1 base and J 1 base, with 8 bases left between them. Germline loops: CDR1 LGHDT, CDR2 YNNKEL (reference sequence). This TCR was recovered from a woman aged 50 to 65 with colorectal cancer. Input material: PBMCs. V gene TRBV3-1 (or the pseudogene TRBV3-2) combines with J gene TRBJ1-5; a possible D gene is TRBD1 (5 bases). This CDR3 is CASSQGGVSNQPQHF. The CDR3 coding sequence is TGTGCCAGCAGCCAAGGAGGGGTAAGCAATCAGCCCCAGCATTTT.